The next 20 T cell receptor beta chains were all read from a single sample in a study of blood T cell repertoires in COVID-19. Assay used: immunoSEQ multiplex PCR; TCRdb lists only in-frame clones, some missing. The sample shows about 300,000 clones, more than 75% of them seen only once. Sequencing was carried out using PBMCs or T cells enriched from blood (not recorded which). The source of these receptors is a man aged 25-45 years who had recovered from COVID-19.

The chain employs TRBV7-9 and TRBJ2-5; D might be TRBD1 (5 bases). The germline gives CDR1 SEHNR, CDR2 FQNEAQ (reference sequence). Trimming removed 8 bases at V and 1 base at J, with 11 bases between. The CDR3 totals 13 residues. This chain's CDR3 is CASAEDSQETQYF. For the CDR3, the DNA is TGTGCCAGCGCTGAAGACAGCCAAGAGACCCAGTACTTC.

The rearrangement links TRBV3-1 (or the pseudogene TRBV3-2) to TRBJ1-4; 9 bases are a match to TRBD1. The CDR3 has 15 residues. V gave up 4 bases and J gave up 5 bases; unmatched junction bases: 5. Germline assignment: CDR1 LGHDT and CDR2 YNNKEL (reference sequence). The CDR3 nucleotides read TGTGCCAGCAGCCGTCAAGGGACAGGGAATGAAAAACTGTTTTTT. Encoded protein: CASSRQGTGNEKLFF.

V gene TRBV10-3 combines with J gene TRBJ2-5; possible D gene TRBD1, 7 bases. V lost 3 bases to trimming and J lost 9 bases, with 17 bases between them. This CDR3 is built from 14 residues. Germline V gene data show CDR1 as ENHRY and CDR2 as SYGVKD. Written as DNA, the CDR3 is TGTGCCATCAGTGATGGGCAGGGCAGGGGGGCCCAGTACTTC. Its protein product is CAISDGQGRGAQYF.

This chain joins TRBV28 and TRBJ1-2; tentative D call: TRBD1 (5 bases). Germline V gene sequence: CDR1 MDHEN, CDR2 SYDVKM. V was cut by 1 base and J by 8 bases, with 14 bases left in between. The CDR3 loop spans 14 amino acids. The CDR3 loop reads CASSLLGRVGGYTF. In nucleotides, the CDR3 is TGTGCCAGCAGTTTATTGGGCAGGGTTGGCGGCTACACCTTC.

The gene calls are TRBV9 and TRBJ2-5; D may be TRBD2 (6 bases). Germline V gene data show CDR1 as SGDLS and CDR2 as YYNGEE. Trimming left V 1 base short and J 5 bases short, with 9 bases between. The CDR3 consists of 13 residues. In nucleotides, the CDR3 is TGTGCCAGCAGCGTATTCCGGGAGGAGACCCAGTACTTC. Translating gives CASSVFREETQYF.

This clone has only a few counts. The V gene is TRBV2, the J gene TRBJ1-1; D unresolved. This CDR3 is 14 amino acids long. The V end lost 4 bases, the J end lost 2 bases, and 11 bases lay between the germline ends. Germline V lookup: CDR1 SNHLY, CDR2 FYNNEI. This chain's CDR3 is CASSVFEGNTEAFF. CDR3 nucleotides: TGTGCCAGCAGTGTGTTTGAGGGAAACACTGAAGCTTTCTTT.

V gene TRBV4-1 combines with J gene TRBJ2-7, with D unresolved. The CDR3 extends over 16 amino acids. V lost 4 bases and J lost 0, with 16 bases in between. CDR1 is MGHRA, CDR2 YSYEKL, per germline. The CDR3 coding sequence is TGCGCCAGCAGCCCTTCCCTAGGTTATGTCTCCTACGAGCAGTACTTC. Its translation is CASSPSLGYVSYEQYF.

V usage is TRBV21-1 and J usage is TRBJ1-2; the table names TRBD1, a call not compared with the DNA. TRBV21-1 is a recognized pseudogene. The CDR3 consists of 16 residues. The CDR3 DNA sequence: TGTGCCAGCAGCAGGGGGGCGACAGGGGCGCGCTATGGCTACACCTTC. This sequence encodes CASSRGATGARYGYTF.

The CDR3 region has the DNA TGTGCCAGCAGTTTGGGACATACTACAGATACGCAGTATTTT. This sequence encodes CASSLGHTTDTQYF. The chain combines TRBV28 with TRBJ2-3, with a weak D call TRBD1 (6 bases). CDR3 length: 14 residues. V was pared by 3 bases and J by 3 bases, with 10 bases between. CDR1 and CDR2 from the germline V gene are MDHEN and SYDVKM.

The chain has TRBV7-9 and TRBJ2-4; 13 bases agree with TRBD2. CDR1 and CDR2 from the germline V gene are SEHNR and FQNEAQ (reference sequence). This CDR3 contains 17 residues. After removal of 5 bases from V and 2 bases from J, the junction contained 6 bases not matched to a gene. CDR3 DNA sequence: TGTGCCAGCAGCGCCCCACTAGCGGGAGGGCCCAAAAACATTCAGTACTTC. Its translation: CASSAPLAGGPKNIQYF. The full variable domain, completed using reference TRBV7-9 and TRBJ2-4, is DTGVSQNPRHKITKRGQNVTFRCDPISEHNRLYWYRQTLGQGPEFLTYFQNEAQLEKSRLLSDRFSAERPKGSFSTLEIQRTEQGDSAMYLCASSAPLAGGPKNIQYFGAGTRLSVL.

The chain joins TRBV7-2 to TRBJ1-2; TRBD1 is a possible D gene (6 bases). From germline, CDR1 is SGHTA and CDR2 FQGNSA. The germline V and J ends were trimmed by 1 base and 5 bases, with 11 bases remaining between them. There are 14 residues in the CDR3. CDR3 sequence: CASSLGAQGYGYTF. Written as DNA, the CDR3 is TGTGCCAGCAGCTTAGGGGCCCAGGGGTATGGCTACACCTTC.

The rearrangement links TRBV10-1 to TRBJ1-1; D may be TRBD1 (5 bases). The V end was cut by 0 bases, the J end by 3 bases, with 14 bases between. Germline CDR1 WNHNN, CDR2 SYGVQD (reference sequence). This CDR3 region has 16 residues. The CDR3 coding sequence is TGCGCCAGCAGTGAGTCTACCCCCCGGGGGGACACTGAAGCTTTCTTT. As protein: CASSESTPRGDTEAFF.

The chain employs TRBV27 and TRBJ1-2; 9 nucleotides line up with TRBD1. Germline values: CDR1 MNHEY, CDR2 SMNVEV (reference sequence). The CDR3 runs 14 residues. Losses at the gene ends were 3 bases for V and 7 bases for J; bases not matched to a gene: 6. The CDR3 DNA reads as TGTGCCAGCAGTTTCACAGGGGGCGTTTCTGGCTACACCTTC. This sequence encodes CASSFTGGVSGYTF.

This chain links TRBV9 with TRBJ1-6, with D possibly matching TRBD1 (5 bases). Looked up from germline, CDR1 is SGDLS and CDR2 is YYNGEE. The CDR3 has 15 amino acids. Trimming left V 2 bases short and J 8 bases short, with 14 bases between. CDR3 coding DNA: TGTGCCAGCAGCGTGAGCCAGGGTTCGGATTCACCCCTCCACTTT. As protein: CASSVSQGSDSPLHF.

In this sample, this clone turned up once. J is TRBJ2-2 and V is TRBV5-1; 8 bases line up with TRBD1. The V segment lost 4 bases and the J segment 2 bases; nucleotides outside the gene matches: 7. The CDR3 sequence is 16 residues long. Germline V gene sequence: CDR1 SGHRS, CDR2 YFSETQ. The DNA of the CDR3 is TGCGCCAGCAGCCCGGACAGGGTGGTCAACACCGGGGAGCTGTTTTTT. The encoded protein is CASSPDRVVNTGELFF.

The V call is TRBV2, the J call TRBJ2-1, with 10 bases identical to TRBD2. Unmatched junction bases numbered 3, after V lost 1 base and J lost 6 bases. The CDR3 runs 15 residues. Germline V gene lookup returns CDR1 SNHLY and CDR2 FYNNEI. The CDR3 DNA sequence: TGTGCCAGCAGTGAAGTGATAGCGGGAGGCAATGAGCAGTTCTTC. This gives the protein CASSEVIAGGNEQFF.

V and J are TRBV5-5 and TRBJ2-6; D is unresolved. The CDR3 is made up of 16 amino acids. Germline values: CDR1 SGHKS, CDR2 YYEKEE (reference sequence). The V gene lost 4 bases and the J gene lost 0 bases, with 11 bases spanning the gap. The CDR3 DNA follows: TGTGCCAGCAGCCCACCCAGTTCCTCTGGGGCCAACGTCCTGACTTTC. Amino acids: CASSPPSSSGANVLTF.

The chain combines TRBV29-1 with TRBJ2-5; possibly TRBD1 for D (6 bases). Germline V gives CDR1 SQVTM, CDR2 ANQGSEA. V lost 4 bases to trimming and J lost 2 bases, with 8 bases between them. This CDR3 comprises 12 residues. CDR3 loop: CSVAGQQETQYF. CDR3 in DNA: TGCAGCGTTGCCGGACAGCAAGAGACCCAGTACTTC.

This sequence joins TRBV6-5 and TRBJ1-3; 9 positions agree with TRBD1. Germline CDR1 MNHEY, CDR2 SVGAGI. The junction had 2 bases not matched to a gene; V was cut back by 0 bases and J by 2 bases. This CDR3 comprises 16 residues. As DNA, the CDR3 is TGTGCCAGCAGTTACTCTCGGGACAGGGCTGGAAACACCATATATTTT. Protein sequence: CASSYSRDRAGNTIYF.

The chain recombines TRBV30 with TRBJ1-1; TRBD1 matches 7 bases. The V gene end was trimmed by 3 bases and the J gene end by 2 bases; junction bases not matched to a gene: 6. The CDR3 sequence is 14 residues long. CDR1 and CDR2 from the germline V gene are GTSNPN and SVGIG (reference sequence). DNA of the CDR3: TGTGCCTGGAGGGGGACAGTCCACAACACTGAAGCTTTCTTT. Its translation is CAWRGTVHNTEAFF.